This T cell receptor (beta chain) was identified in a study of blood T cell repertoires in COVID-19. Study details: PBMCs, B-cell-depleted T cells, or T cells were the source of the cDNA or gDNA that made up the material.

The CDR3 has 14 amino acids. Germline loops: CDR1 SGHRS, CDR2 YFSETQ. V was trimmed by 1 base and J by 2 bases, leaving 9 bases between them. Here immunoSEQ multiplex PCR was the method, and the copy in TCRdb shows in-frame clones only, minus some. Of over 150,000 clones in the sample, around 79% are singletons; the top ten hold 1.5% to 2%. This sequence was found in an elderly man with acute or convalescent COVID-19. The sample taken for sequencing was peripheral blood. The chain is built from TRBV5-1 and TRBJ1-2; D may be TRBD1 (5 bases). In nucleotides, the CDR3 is TGCGCCAGCAGCTTGCCAGGGATGAACTATGGCTACACCTTC. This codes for CASSLPGMNYGYTF.